At least ten counts were recorded for the clone carrying this T cell receptor (beta chain). Individual cDNA molecules carried attached unique molecular identifiers. One entry per CDR3 protein, called by TCRdb with MiXCR from the 5' RACE reads. Among roughly 43,000 distinct CDR3 sequences, 5% to 5.5% were seen once, and the ten largest hold approximately 5.1%. This specimen belongs to a study of early T cells in non-severe SARS-CoV-2 infection. CDR3 length: 15 residues. Germline assignment: CDR1 MNHNY and CDR2 SVGAGI (reference sequence). Trimming pared 2 bases from V and 4 bases from J, leaving 14 bases between.

This TCR was recovered from an adult who was a healthcare worker with PCR-confirmed SARS-CoV-2 infection or an uninfected control (not recorded which). The rearrangement links TRBV6-6 to TRBJ1-1; the D is unclear. The sample here was whole blood, taken at baseline. The CDR3 sequence: CASSYNDGSFTEAFF. CDR3 in DNA: TGTGCCAGCAGTTACAACGACGGGAGCTTCACTGAAGCTTTCTTT.